The source of this T cell receptor (beta chain) is a study of prognosis after radiotherapy for stage I lung cancer. By share, this clonotype counts as medium-sized (0.01 to 0.1%). Using two-round multiplex PCR, the authors amplified TCR beta CDR3 from genomic DNA. With primers specific to each TRBV and TRBJ gene, the first-round PCR was performed. TCRdb re-derived calls from the multiplex PCR reads in MiXCR, one entry per CDR3 protein. Counted here are approximately 30,000 distinct CDR3 sequences, around 40% occurring once; the ten biggest clones make up roughly 15%. From germline, CDR1 is MNHEY and CDR2 SVGAGI. V lost 0 bases and J 3 bases, leaving 20 bases between the germline ends. The CDR3 length is 19 residues.

The chain recombines TRBV6-5 with TRBJ2-2, with D possibly TRBD2 on 6 matching bases. This TCR was sampled from a donor over 45 with non-small cell lung cancer. Sample: PBMCs, taken before or after stereotactic body radiation therapy (not recorded which). CDR3: CASSYSRLEWGIDTGELFF. The CDR3 nucleotides are TGTGCCAGCAGTTACTCTCGACTAGAATGGGGGATAGACACCGGGGAGCTGTTTTTT.